Following are 30 T cell receptor beta chains from one sample sequenced in a study of CD8 T cells in Susac syndrome. The authors reverse transcribed roughly 0.5 to 1 ug RNA with random hexamers. TCRdb reprocessed the immunoSEQ multiplex PCR reads with MiXCR, giving one entry per CDR3 protein. Of 170,000 or so distinct CDR3 sequences listed, roughly 95% were seen once; the top ten hold 0.095% to 0.15%. Input material: CD4+ T cells from PBMCs. Source of these receptors: a human donor with Susac syndrome.

The chain recombines TRBV29-1 with TRBJ2-5; tentative D call: TRBD2 (6 bases). CDR3 length: 12 residues. CDR1 SQVTM and CDR2 ANQGSEA come from the germline V gene. V was clipped by 7 bases and J by 4 bases, with 13 bases between them. For the CDR3, the DNA is TGCAGCGCCTTCGCGGGAAGAGAGACCCAGTACTTC. Encoded protein: CSAFAGRETQYF.

The chain recombines TRBV5-1 with TRBJ1-5, with D maybe TRBD1 (6 bases). V gave up 0 bases and J gave up 5 bases, with 15 bases separating them. This CDR3 has 16 residues. The germline CDR1 and CDR2 sequences are SGHRS and YFSETQ. The CDR3 loop reads CASSLGGAGVDQPQHF. The CDR3 nucleotides read TGCGCCAGCAGCTTGGGTGGGGCAGGGGTGGATCAGCCCCAGCATTTT. Full variable domain (missing parts from reference TRBV5-1 and TRBJ1-5): KAGVTQTPRYLIKTRGQQVTLSCSPISGHRSVSWYQQTPGQGLQFLFEYFSETQRNKGNFPGRFSGRQFSNSRSEMNVSTLELGDSALYLCASSLGGAGVDQPQHFGDGTRLSIL.

The genes are TRBV12-3 or TRBV12-4 and TRBJ1-4; no clear D gene. V lost 1 base and J lost 13, with 13 bases in between. The CDR3 has 13 amino acids. CDR3 sequence (DNA): TGTGCCAGCAGTTTAGGGACGGGAGTGAGACTGTTTTTT. Protein: CASSLGTGVRLFF.

The chain carries TRBV29-1 and TRBJ2-1; 10 nucleotides align to TRBD2. CDR1 SQVTM and CDR2 ANQGSEA come from the germline V gene. V gave up 7 bases and J gave up 0 bases; unmatched junction bases: 6. There are 15 residues in the CDR3. The CDR3 here is CSARTSGSSYNEQFF. CDR3 bases: TGCAGCGCCAGGACTAGCGGTAGCTCCTACAATGAGCAGTTCTTC.

This clonotype appeared once. This chain joins TRBV12-3 or TRBV12-4 and TRBJ2-1; D is tentatively TRBD1 or TRBD2 (5 bases each). Trimming stripped 5 bases from V and 7 bases from J, with 9 bases between. The CDR3 consists of 12 residues. CDR3 protein: CASSQGVNEQFF. In DNA form, the CDR3 reads TGTGCCAGCAGTCAGGGAGTTAATGAGCAGTTCTTC.

The chain employs TRBV4-3 and TRBJ1-2; 8 nucleotides agree with TRBD1. The CDR3 totals 18 residues. With V trimmed by 3 bases and J by 3 bases, 15 bases remained unmatched. Germline CDR1 and CDR2: LGHNA and YSLEER. This CDR3 is CASSQDANPGTGDYGYTF. As DNA, the CDR3 is TGCGCCAGCAGCCAGGACGCAAATCCGGGGACAGGCGACTATGGCTACACCTTC.

V is TRBV6-6 and J is TRBJ2-6; D is possibly TRBD1 (6 bases). Trimming shortened V by 6 bases and J by 2 bases, and 11 bases separated the two germline ends. Germline V lookup: CDR1 MNHNY, CDR2 SVGAGI (reference sequence). The CDR3 extends over 15 amino acids. CDR3 sequence: CASRIQGAGANVLTF. DNA of the CDR3: TGTGCCAGCAGGATACAGGGAGCTGGGGCCAACGTCCTGACTTTC.

V and J are TRBV7-2 and TRBJ2-5, with 8 bases identical to TRBD1. CDR1 SGHTA and CDR2 FQGNSA come from the germline V gene. The CDR3 runs to 14 residues. V lost 3 bases to trimming and J lost 5 bases; unmatched junction nucleotides: 5. This chain's CDR3 is CASSFRGRMETQYF. CDR3 coding DNA: TGTGCCAGCAGCTTCAGGGGGCGGATGGAGACCCAGTACTTC.

V is TRBV6-6 and J is TRBJ2-5; 7 nucleotides line up with TRBD2. With 5 bases clipped from V and 5 bases from J, the junction kept 8 bases outside the gene matches. The CDR3 has 14 residues. The germline V gene has CDR1 MNHNY and CDR2 SVGAGI (reference sequence). In nucleotides, the CDR3 is TGTGCCAGCAGTACCCTGCCCGGGAGGGAGACCCAGTACTTC. It encodes CASSTLPGRETQYF.

The CDR3 DNA is TGCAGTGCTGGGGTGGGCAGGGGGCCGGACTATGGCTACACCTTC. It yields the protein CSAGVGRGPDYGYTF. J is TRBJ1-2 and V is TRBV20-1, with 8 bases lining up with TRBD1. This CDR3 is built from 15 residues. Germline CDR1 is DFQATT and CDR2 is SNEGSKA (reference sequence). V was pared by 5 bases and J by 3 bases, with 11 bases of the junction left unmatched.

In this sample, this clonotype turned up once. This chain links TRBV6-2 or TRBV6-3 with TRBJ1-5, with D tentatively TRBD1 (6 bases). The V gene lost 7 bases and the J gene lost 3 bases, with 19 bases spanning the gap. This CDR3 comprises 16 residues. Germline V CDR1 and CDR2: MNHEY, SVGEGT. The CDR3 protein is CASNYAGGASNQPQHF. The CDR3 DNA reads TGTGCCAGCAACTACGCGGGGGGGGCGTCCAATCAGCCCCAGCATTTT.

This clonotype has only one observation. This chain uses TRBV20-1 with TRBJ2-7; D is uncertain. The ends were cut back, 4 bases at V and 3 bases at J, with 4 bases in the middle. CDR1 and CDR2 from the germline V gene are DFQATT and SNEGSKA (reference sequence). There are 10 residues in the CDR3. This CDR3 is CSATGYEQYF. CDR3 coding DNA: TGCAGTGCTACAGGCTACGAGCAGTACTTC.

The chain employs TRBV20-1 and TRBJ2-3, with 10 bases fitting TRBD2. Germline V CDR1 and CDR2: DFQATT, SNEGSKA (reference sequence). V trimming: 5 bases; J trimming: 2 bases; junction bases outside the gene matches: 13. This CDR3 is 17 amino acids long. CDR3 loop: CSAEGKLAGRLTDTQYF. In DNA, the CDR3 is TGCAGTGCTGAGGGGAAACTAGCGGGACGTCTCACAGATACGCAGTATTTT.

The chain joins TRBV5-1 to TRBJ1-2; the D gene is possibly TRBD1 (5 bases). The germline V gene encodes CDR1 SGHRS and CDR2 YFSETQ. The CDR3 covers 13 residues. V gave up 5 bases and J gave up 4 bases, with 12 bases separating them. The chain's CDR3 is CASRTGRPYGYTF. DNA of the CDR3: TGCGCCAGCAGAACAGGTAGACCCTATGGCTACACCTTC.

The chain recombines TRBV4-1 with TRBJ2-5; D possibly corresponds to TRBD1 (5 bases). V was trimmed by 1 base and J by 1 base, leaving 13 bases between them. Per the germline V gene, CDR1 is MGHRA and CDR2 is YSYEKL. There are 16 residues in the CDR3. In DNA form, the CDR3 reads TGCGCCAGCAGCCAAGTCGTGGGGCCGCTCCAAGAGACCCAGTACTTC. This encodes CASSQVVGPLQETQYF.

J is TRBJ2-3 and V is TRBV18; D perhaps matches TRBD2 (5 bases). The CDR3 runs to 15 residues. In germline, CDR1 is KGHSH, CDR2 LQKENI. V was clipped by 1 base and J by 4 bases, with 12 bases between them. The CDR3 nucleotides read TGTGCCAGCTCACCACAAGAGGGTCTTGCAGATACGCAGTATTTT. Its protein product is CASSPQEGLADTQYF.

The chain combines TRBV11-2 with TRBJ1-5, with a possible D match to TRBD1 (5 bases). The ends were cut back, 5 bases at V and 6 bases at J, with 14 bases in the middle. Germline values: CDR1 SGHAT, CDR2 FQNNGV. This CDR3 spans 14 amino acids. The CDR3 region is CASSQRGEGQPQHF. The CDR3 bases are TGTGCCAGCAGCCAACGGGGGGAAGGTCAGCCCCAGCATTTT.

The CDR3 region has the DNA TGCAGTGCCCCCGAGGGAACCAGCAATCAGCCCCAGCATTTT. Translating gives CSAPEGTSNQPQHF. The chain joins TRBV20-1 to TRBJ1-5; D unresolved. V was trimmed by 6 bases and J by 1 base, leaving 13 bases between them. The germline gives CDR1 DFQATT, CDR2 SNEGSKA (reference sequence). This CDR3 has 14 residues.

The chain uses TRBV20-1 and TRBJ2-7, with 8 bases aligning to TRBD2. This CDR3 is built from 15 residues. CDR1 is DFQATT and CDR2 is SNEGSKA in the germline V gene (reference sequence). V lost 3 bases, J lost 6 bases, and 13 bases stayed unmatched. The CDR3 region has the DNA TGCAGTGCTAGGGGTATGAGGGGACTAGAGGCCGAGCAGTACTTC. Translating gives CSARGMRGLEAEQYF.

This rearrangement joins TRBV3-1 to TRBJ2-3; D unclear. Germline V gene lookup returns CDR1 LGHDT and CDR2 YNNKEL (reference sequence). V shed 0 bases and J shed 5 bases, with 9 bases lying between them. This CDR3 has 14 residues. CDR3 amino acids: CASSQDRVQDTQYF. The CDR3 region has the DNA TGTGCCAGCAGCCAAGATCGTGTGCAAGATACGCAGTATTTT.

The V call is TRBV19, the J call TRBJ1-5, with D possibly being TRBD1 (6 bases). CDR3 length: 15 residues. CDR1 and CDR2 (germline): LNHDA, SQIVND (reference sequence). With 7 bases removed from V and 2 bases from J, the gap between germline ends came to 15 bases. The CDR3 loop reads CASTVPGARNQPQHF. The CDR3 DNA reads as TGTGCCAGTACGGTTCCGGGGGCTCGCAATCAGCCCCAGCATTTT.

The chain couples TRBV20-1 to TRBJ2-6, with no clear D. Trimming took 3 bases from V and 2 from J, leaving 8 bases between them. CDR3 length: 14 amino acids. The germline CDR1 and CDR2 sequences are DFQATT and SNEGSKA (reference sequence). DNA for the CDR3: TGCAGTGCTAGGCCCGTCACTGGGGCCAACGTCCTGACTTTC. It codes for CSARPVTGANVLTF.

The J gene is TRBJ2-1, the V gene TRBV24-1; perhaps D is TRBD1 or TRBD2 (5 bases each). Germline V gene lookup returns CDR1 KGHDR and CDR2 SFDVKD. The V gene lost 7 bases and the J gene lost 0 bases, with 9 bases spanning the gap. This CDR3 comprises 14 residues. CDR3 DNA sequence: TGTGCCACCAGCGGGACCCCCTCCTACAATGAGCAGTTCTTC. Its translation is CATSGTPSYNEQFF.

The V and J genes are TRBV19 and TRBJ2-1, with 7 bases lining up with TRBD2. This CDR3 region has 14 residues. Germline assignment: CDR1 LNHDA and CDR2 SQIVND (reference sequence). J gave up 5 bases and V 10 bases, and 11 bases lay outside the gene matches. The DNA for the CDR3 is TGTGCCACCGAGAGCGGGGCCGGGGACAATGAGCAGTTCTTC. This sequence encodes CATESGAGDNEQFF. The variable domain in full, completed from reference TRBV19 and TRBJ2-1, reads DGGITQSPKYLFRKEGQNVTLSCEQNLNHDAMYWYRQDPGQGLRLIYYSQIVNDFQKGDIAEGYSVSREKKESFPLTVTSAQKNPTAFYLCATESGAGDNEQFFGPGTRLTVL.

The V call is TRBV3-1, the J call TRBJ2-5; D gene uncertain. Trimming stripped 0 bases from V and 1 base from J, with 6 bases between. CDR3 length equals 14 residues. Germline values: CDR1 LGHDT, CDR2 YNNKEL (reference sequence). The CDR3 region is CASSQDLAQETQYF. The CDR3 nucleotides read TGTGCCAGCAGCCAAGATCTGGCCCAAGAGACCCAGTACTTC.

The rearrangement links TRBV5-1 to TRBJ2-1, with 9 bases matching TRBD2. The CDR3 spans 16 residues. J lost 6 bases, V lost 4 bases, and 11 bases had no gene match. Germline CDR1 SGHRS, CDR2 YFSETQ. The CDR3 sequence is CASSPPLAGVVNEQFF. In DNA, the CDR3 is TGCGCCAGCAGCCCCCCATTAGCGGGAGTTGTCAATGAGCAGTTCTTC.

This chain connects TRBV5-6 to TRBJ2-5; D may be TRBD1 or TRBD2 (5 bases each). Trimming pared 4 bases from V and 5 bases from J, leaving 15 bases between. Germline V gene lookup returns CDR1 SGHDT and CDR2 YYEEEE. There are 14 residues in the CDR3. As DNA, the CDR3 is TGTGCCAGCAGCCCCCTGGGGGTCGAGGAGACCCAGTACTTC. Translation gives CASSPLGVEETQYF.

This chain links TRBV7-2 with TRBJ1-1; the D is unclear. The CDR3 sequence is 14 residues long. The germline CDR1 and CDR2 sequences are SGHTA and FQGNSA. Trimming took 0 bases from V and 0 from J, leaving 5 bases between them. The CDR3 nucleotides read TGTGCCAGCAGCTTAGCACAGCTGAACACTGAAGCTTTCTTT. Its translation is CASSLAQLNTEAFF.

The CDR3 region is CAWKSLSGGYTF. In DNA form, the CDR3 reads TGTGCCTGGAAGTCCCTCTCTGGTGGCTACACCTTC. J is TRBJ1-2 and V is TRBV30, with D unresolved. CDR3 length: 12 residues. Trimming removed 4 bases from V and 7 bases from J, with 13 bases in between. Germline V gives CDR1 GTSNPN, CDR2 SVGIG (reference sequence).

This clonotype was counted once. The chain has TRBV20-1 and TRBJ2-2; 7 bases are a match to TRBD1. V lost 6 bases, J lost 4 bases, and 8 bases stayed unmatched. The germline CDR1 and CDR2 sequences are DFQATT and SNEGSKA (reference sequence). The CDR3 has 14 residues. This CDR3 is CSAPTGKGTGELFF. CDR3 DNA sequence: TGCAGTGCCCCGACAGGGAAAGGCACCGGGGAGCTGTTTTTT.